Listed here is a single T cell receptor beta chain. CDR1 is SEHNR, CDR2 FQNEAQ, per germline (reference sequence). The CDR3 extends over 14 amino acids. The source of the sample is a study of CD4 and CD8 cells across lung adenocarcinoma regions. TCRdb processed the PCR reads anew with MiXCR; each CDR3 protein has one entry. This table holds fewer than 3,500 distinct CDR3 sequences, 60% to 70% found once. Sequenced input: CD4+ T cells from the margin of a lung tumor. The clonotype originates from a male donor with lung adenocarcinoma. The CD4 and CD8 labels of this study may be unreliable. This chain joins TRBV7-9 and TRBJ2-7; 8 nucleotides line up with TRBD1. The last part of the DNA fits TRBJ2-5 better; the J call may be wrong. In nucleotides, the CDR3 is TGTGCCAGCAGCTTAGGGACAGGGCAAGAGACCCAGTACTTC. Translating it yields CASSLGTGQETQYF.